Listed here is a single TCR beta chain. Its target is unknown. This sample stems from a study of tumor-infiltrating lymphocytes in primary liver carcinoma. Germline CDR1 and CDR2: SGHNT and YENEEA. The germline V and J ends were trimmed by 5 bases and 7 bases, with 17 bases remaining between them. This CDR3 has 15 residues. Overall study results and limits: All five tumor regions shared only about 8-25% of top clones.

Both RNA and DNA were isolated together from around 18-30 mg of bulk tissue that had not been sorted. Using a constant-region primer together with ProtoScript II reverse transcriptase, TCR beta cDNA was made from 500 ng of total RNA. Investigators got TCR beta libraries out of three nested multiplex PCR rounds, done with slightly modified ARM-PCR. PCR rounds one and two used TRBV1-TRBV30 forward primers with a C-beta reverse primer for roughly 10 cycles each. A single record per CDR3 protein comes from TCRdb applying MiXCR to the multiplex PCR reads. The data contain under 130,000 distinct CDR3 sequences, about four fifths of them singletons.

This clonotype originated in a man in his forties with primary liver carcinoma and hepatitis B virus infection. The V gene is TRBV11-3, the J gene TRBJ2-2; D remains ambiguous. Source material: liver tumor tissue from sampling region 3. Subset denoted: tumor region T3, left-lateral pole. The CDR3 loop reads CASSLGLVGSGELFF. The CDR3 DNA is TGTGCCAGCAGCCTAGGTCTAGTGGGAAGCGGGGAGCTGTTTTTT. Full variable domain (remainder filled in from reference TRBV11-3 and TRBJ2-2): EAGVVQSPRYKIIEKKQPVAFWCNPISGHNTLYWYLQNLGQGPELLIRYENEEAVDDSQLPKDRFSAERLKGVDSTLKIQPAELGDSAVYLCASSLGLVGSGELFFGEGSRLTVL.